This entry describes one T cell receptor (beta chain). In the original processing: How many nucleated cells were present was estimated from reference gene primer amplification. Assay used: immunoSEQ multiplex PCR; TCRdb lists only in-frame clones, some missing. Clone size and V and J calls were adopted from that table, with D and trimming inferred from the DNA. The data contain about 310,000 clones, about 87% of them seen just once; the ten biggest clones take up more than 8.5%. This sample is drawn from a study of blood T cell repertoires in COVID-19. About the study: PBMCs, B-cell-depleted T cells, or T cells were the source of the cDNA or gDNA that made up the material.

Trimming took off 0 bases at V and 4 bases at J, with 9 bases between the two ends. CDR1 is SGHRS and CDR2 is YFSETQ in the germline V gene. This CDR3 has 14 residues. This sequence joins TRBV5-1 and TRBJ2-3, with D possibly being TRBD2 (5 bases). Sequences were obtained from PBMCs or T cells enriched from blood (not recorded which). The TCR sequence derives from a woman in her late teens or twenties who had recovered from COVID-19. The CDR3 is CASSLAGSSDTQYF. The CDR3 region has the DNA TGCGCCAGCAGCTTGGCGGGGAGTTCAGATACGCAGTATTTT.